Shown below are 5 T cell receptor beta chains from a single sample sequenced in a study of T cell repertoires in cytomegalovirus infection (dated by TCRdb to the late 2010s). The treatment or condition label here, explained by the study, means: in vitro stimulation with specific CMV peptide epitopes to enrich CMV-specific T cells. Sequenced using an Illumina HiSeq 1500. Using fastp trimming at Q25 and MiXCR clonotype assembly, TCRdb reanalyzed the public sequencing data and kept in-frame beta chains. Each CDR3 protein appears once, grouped with its most common genes and DNA. The sample table lists 40,000 to 60,000 distinct CDR3 sequences, about 20% of them with a count of one. The ten largest clones capture around nine tenths of the sample. These TCRs are of unknown antigen specificity. Specimen: CD8+ T cells from cultured PBMCs, collected from culture after CMV antigen stimulation. The receptors were gathered from a human donor in good health (CMV status not recorded). Some clones in this sample may be carry-over from other donors' samples.

This rearrangement joins TRBV7-6 to TRBJ1-4, with 7 bases identical to TRBD1. This CDR3 has 15 amino acids. V dropped 5 bases and J dropped 5; count of bases not matched to a gene: 8. Germline assignment: CDR1 SGHVS and CDR2 FNYEAQ. The CDR3 spells CASSPRDRLNEKLFF. CDR3 nucleotide sequence: TGTGCCAGCAGCCCCCGGGACAGATTAAATGAAAAACTGTTTTTT.

This clonotype showed up just a few times. The chain joins TRBV25-1 to TRBJ2-3; D is undetermined. The germline V and J ends were trimmed by 2 bases and 5 bases, with 2 bases remaining between them. Germline values: CDR1 MGHDK, CDR2 SYGVNS. This CDR3 comprises 11 residues. This CDR3 is CASSEGDTQYF. The CDR3 coding sequence is TGTGCCAGCAGTGAAGGAGATACGCAGTATTTT.

This clonotype appeared a few times. This sequence joins TRBV7-2 and TRBJ2-7; 12 bases agree with TRBD2. Germline lookup yields CDR1 SGHTA and CDR2 FQGNSA. This CDR3 has 15 amino acids. Germline trimming cut 0 bases from V and 6 bases from J; bases unmatched to any gene: 3. DNA of the CDR3: TGTGCCAGCAGCTTAGCACTAGCGGGAGGACCCGAGCAGTACTTC. It yields the protein CASSLALAGGPEQYF. The whole variable domain, filled in from reference TRBV7-2 and TRBJ2-7, reads GAGVSQSPSNKVTEKGKDVELRCDPISGHTALYWYRQSLGQGLEFLIYFQGNSAPDKSGLPSDRFSAERTGGSVSTLTIQRTQQEDSAVYLCASSLALAGGPEQYFGPGTRLTVT.

This clonotype was observed a few times. CDR3 sequence reads: CASSLVGPVGDETQYF. For the CDR3, the DNA is TGTGCCAGCAGCTTAGTGGGTCCGGTGGGGGATGAGACCCAGTACTTC. The chain recombines TRBV7-2 with TRBJ2-5; D is tentatively TRBD1 or TRBD2 (5 bases each). This CDR3 contains 16 residues. The V gene lost 1 base and the J gene lost 5 bases, with 17 bases spanning the gap. The germline gives CDR1 SGHTA, CDR2 FQGNSA.

The genes are TRBV20-1 and TRBJ2-1; the D gene is possibly TRBD2 (6 bases). CDR1 is DFQATT, CDR2 SNEGSKA, per germline (reference sequence). The CDR3 sequence is 15 residues long. V lost 5 bases and J 0 bases, leaving 14 bases between the germline ends. The CDR3 loop is CSARILGSSYNEQFF. Here the CDR3 DNA reads TGCAGTGCTCGTATACTCGGGAGCTCCTACAATGAGCAGTTCTTC.